The next 16 T cell receptor beta chains were all read from a single sample in a study of cytomegalovirus exposure and HLA in healthy donors. Primers: 60 Vbeta forward and 13 Jbeta reverse. Libraries were prepared by immunoSEQ multiplex PCR; TCRdb keeps only in-frame clonotypes and omits some of them. The sample totals more than 130,000 clones. The sample was PBMCs. The receptors stem from a man aged 35 to 55 in good health and CMV-seronegative.

The genes are TRBV7-2 and TRBJ2-3; D is ambiguous. CDR1 and CDR2 from the germline V gene are SGHTA and FQGNSA. V was pared by 1 base and J by 4 bases, with 9 bases between. The CDR3 sequence is 14 residues long. The CDR3 nucleotides read TGTGCCAGCAGCTTAGACCTGGGCCCAGATACGCAGTATTTT. Encoded protein: CASSLDLGPDTQYF.

The chain carries TRBV7-8 and TRBJ2-3; tentative D call: TRBD2 (5 bases). The CDR3 extends over 16 amino acids. Germline CDR1 and CDR2: SGHVS and FQNEAQ. Trimming took 1 base from V and 0 from J, leaving 11 bases between them. CDR3 amino acids: CASSLGRGTSTDTQYF. The CDR3 DNA reads TGTGCCAGCAGCTTAGGACGGGGTACTAGCACAGATACGCAGTATTTT.

This chain joins TRBV18 and TRBJ2-5; 7 bases are a match to TRBD1. The CDR3 loop spans 14 amino acids. V gave up 3 bases and J gave up 5 bases; unmatched junction bases: 6. The germline gives CDR1 KGHSH, CDR2 LQKENI. The CDR3: CASSPRTGRETQYF. The CDR3 DNA reads as TGTGCCAGCTCACCCCGGACAGGACGCGAGACCCAGTACTTC.

The rearrangement uses TRBV6-4 and TRBJ1-2; tentatively, D is TRBD1 (5 bases). The CDR3 contains 14 residues. The ends were cut back, 6 bases at V and 7 bases at J, with 18 bases in the middle. CDR1 and CDR2 from the germline V gene are MRHNA and SNTAGT. The CDR3 coding sequence is TGTGCCAGCAGGGACAATAGGGGAAGCTCTGGCTACACCTTC. Its protein is CASRDNRGSSGYTF.

Concerning this clone: A read error may account for a junction end that differs from germline. This chain uses TRBV6-1 with TRBJ2-7; no clear D. Looked up from germline, CDR1 is MNHNS and CDR2 is SASEGT. The CDR3 has 12 residues. In DNA, the CDR3 is TGCACTACTATCGCGGTGCGAGACGAGCAGTACTTC. It codes for CTTIAVRDEQYF.

The rearrangement links TRBV28 to TRBJ1-4, with a weak D call TRBD1 (6 bases). CDR3 length: 18 residues. Germline V CDR1 and CDR2: MDHEN, SYDVKM. The V and J ends lost 6 bases and 0 bases respectively, with 20 bases between them. CDR3 in DNA: TGTGCCAGCAGCCCCCGGACCGGGACATCGGCAACTAATGAAAAACTGTTTTTT. This sequence encodes CASSPRTGTSATNEKLFF.

V gene TRBV7-9 combines with J gene TRBJ1-5; TRBD1 agrees at 9 bases. This CDR3 contains 14 residues. V trimming: 5 bases; J trimming: 7 bases; junction bases outside the gene matches: 6. Germline loops: CDR1 SEHNR, CDR2 FQNEAQ (reference sequence). CDR3 sequence reads: CASSQGTGQQPQHF. The CDR3 coding sequence is TGTGCCAGCAGCCAAGGGACAGGGCAACAGCCCCAGCATTTT. Together with reference TRBV7-9 and TRBJ1-5, the CDR3 gives the full variable domain: DTGVSQNPRHKITKRGQNVTFRCDPISEHNRLYWYRQTLGQGPEFLTYFQNEAQLEKSRLLSDRFSAERPKGSFSTLEIQRTEQGDSAMYLCASSQGTGQQPQHFGDGTRLSIL.

This chain connects TRBV9 to TRBJ2-5; 10 bases map to TRBD2. CDR1 and CDR2 from the germline V gene are SGDLS and YYNGEE. The CDR3 extends over 14 amino acids. With 4 bases clipped from V and 3 bases from J, the junction kept 3 bases outside the gene matches. The CDR3 loop is CASSPGLAKETQYF. CDR3 coding DNA: TGTGCCAGCAGCCCGGGACTAGCGAAAGAGACCCAGTACTTC.

J is TRBJ1-5 and V is TRBV19, with TRBD1 as a possible D gene (6 bases). V was cut by 3 bases and J by 4 bases, with 19 bases left in between. This CDR3 comprises 17 residues. The germline V gene encodes CDR1 LNHDA and CDR2 SQIVND (reference sequence). The CDR3 sequence is CASSIQGGGTPNQPQHF. The CDR3 DNA follows: TGTGCCAGTAGTATCCAAGGGGGGGGGACACCAAATCAGCCCCAGCATTTT.

The rearrangement uses TRBV11-1 and TRBJ2-3, with D possibly TRBD2 on 5 matching bases. The length of the CDR3 is 15 residues. Germline values: CDR1 SGHAT, CDR2 FQDESV (reference sequence). The V end lost 5 bases, the J end lost 2 bases, and 14 bases lay between the germline ends. For the CDR3, the DNA is TGTGCCAGCAGCCTACCTCTAGGACTCACAGATACGCAGTATTTT. Translation: CASSLPLGLTDTQYF.

This chain joins TRBV4-1 and TRBJ1-5; maybe TRBD1 (5 bases). This CDR3 contains 21 residues. Between the trimmed V and J ends, which lost 6 bases and 4 bases, there was a span of 34 bases. Germline-derived CDR1 and CDR2 are MGHRA and YSYEKL. The DNA of the CDR3 is TGCGCCAGCAGTCGAATGGCGTTGGGACTCCCTAAAGGGCTGGGGAATCAGCCCCAGCATTTT. This translates into CASSRMALGLPKGLGNQPQHF.

The J gene is TRBJ1-1, the V gene TRBV5-5; D gene unclear. Germline CDR1 SGHKS, CDR2 YYEKEE (reference sequence). Deletions cut 5 bases from V and 7 bases from J, with 21 bases between. The CDR3 length is 15 residues. The DNA of the CDR3 is TGTGCCAGCAGTAAGACGGTGGGTAACAGTATTGAAGCTTTCTTT. Translated: CASSKTVGNSIEAFF.

The chain employs TRBV4-3 and TRBJ2-2, with a weak D call TRBD1 (5 bases). Trimming cost V 3 bases and J 2 bases, with 13 bases left between them. This CDR3 has 16 amino acids. Germline V gene sequence: CDR1 LGHNA, CDR2 YSLEER. CDR3 loop: CASSHSKDINTGELFF. In DNA, the CDR3 is TGCGCCAGCAGCCACTCGAAGGACATCAACACCGGGGAGCTGTTTTTT.

J is TRBJ2-7 and V is TRBV6-6; D is possibly TRBD2 (6 bases). The CDR3 totals 15 residues. The V end was cut by 0 bases, the J end by 5 bases, with 14 bases between. Germline values: CDR1 MNHNY, CDR2 SVGAGI (reference sequence). CDR3: CASSYSGASDDEQYF. CDR3 nucleotide sequence: TGTGCCAGCAGTTACTCCGGGGCTAGCGATGACGAGCAGTACTTC.

J is TRBJ1-1 and V is TRBV27, with D uncertain. Deletions cut 3 bases from V and 4 bases from J, with 15 bases between. Germline CDR1 MNHEY, CDR2 SMNVEV (reference sequence). The CDR3 contains 15 residues. CDR3 DNA: TGTGCCAGCAGTTTGACCGGGTTCGGAGTCACTGAAGCTTTCTTT. It codes for CASSLTGFGVTEAFF.

The chain recombines TRBV28 with TRBJ2-7; perhaps TRBD2 as D (6 bases). This CDR3 region has 17 residues. V was clipped by 2 bases and J by 3 bases, with 20 bases between them. Germline V lookup: CDR1 MDHEN, CDR2 SYDVKM. The DNA of the CDR3 is TGTGCCAGCAGTTTAGTTGCGGGACGGACCCTGGTCTACGAGCAGTACTTC. This gives the protein CASSLVAGRTLVYEQYF.